The clone carrying this T cell receptor beta chain was seen once. The antigen is not known. TCRdb keeps only in-frame clones here, not all; method: immunoSEQ multiplex PCR. The sample carries around 65,000 clones, about 89% recorded once. The data were taken from a study of OX40 agonist ivuxolimab in advanced cancers. Study-level results: At 0.1 to 3.0 mg/kg and by week 6, CD4+ and CD8+ T cells in the blood had expanded clonally. Low normalized clonal expansion also occurred in some nonresponding patients.

The CDR3 totals 17 residues. Trimming removed 1 base from V and 3 bases from J; junction bases left unmatched: 10. Germline assignment: CDR1 SGHKS and CDR2 YYEKEE (reference sequence). The J gene is TRBJ1-5, the V gene TRBV5-5; 7 positions match TRBD1. This sequence was found in an adult with an advanced solid tumor such as melanoma, head and neck, liver or kidney cancer. The sample in question was CD4+ or CD8+ T cells sorted from blood, obtained in a trial of the OX40 agonist ivuxolimab. CDR3 region: CASSLRFWDSFNQPQHF. The CDR3 DNA sequence: TGTGCCAGCAGCTTGAGGTTCTGGGACAGCTTCAATCAGCCCCAGCATTTT.